The next 9 T cell receptor beta chains were all read from a single sample in a study of early T cells in non-severe SARS-CoV-2 infection (dated by TCRdb to the early 2020s). Library method: 5' RACE. Sequencing used a NextSeq 500. TCRdb applied fastp at Q25 and MiXCR to the public reads, then kept only in-frame beta chains. One record per CDR3 amino acid sequence lists the most common genes and DNA. In this sample the table shows about 85,000 distinct CDR3 sequences, under 15% of which occur a single time. The top ten clonotypes cover roughly 6.4% of the sample. Sequences were obtained from whole blood. The receptor source for this set is an adult who was a healthcare worker with PCR-confirmed SARS-CoV-2 infection or an uninfected control (not recorded which).

This clonotype was detected a few times. The chain couples TRBV12-3 or TRBV12-4 to TRBJ1-2; D may be TRBD1 (6 bases). V was pared by 3 bases and J by 1 base, with 9 bases between. CDR3 length equals 14 residues. DNA of the CDR3: TGTGCCAGCAGTTTGGGGGGCCATAACTATGGCTACACCTTC. Amino acid sequence: CASSLGGHNYGYTF.

At least ten counts were recorded for this clonotype. This chain uses TRBV6-5 with TRBJ2-1; no definite D call. Germline V CDR1 and CDR2: MNHEY, SVGAGI. This CDR3 region has 15 residues. V lost 2 bases to trimming and J lost 0 bases, with 8 bases between them. The CDR3 sequence is CASSYHPSSYNEQFF. DNA of the CDR3: TGTGCCAGCAGTTACCATCCGAGCTCCTACAATGAGCAGTTCTTC.

This chain joins TRBV27 and TRBJ1-2; D gene uncertain. Per the germline V gene, CDR1 is MNHEY and CDR2 is SMNVEV (reference sequence). V was cut by 2 bases and J by 2 bases, with 12 bases left in between. This CDR3 comprises 15 residues. CDR3 bases: TGTGCCAGCAGTTTACGTAGGGTTGAAAACTATGGCTACACCTTC. Amino acids: CASSLRRVENYGYTF.

This clonotype was seen ten or more times. The chain carries TRBV29-1 and TRBJ1-2, with 8 bases aligning to TRBD1. This CDR3 comprises 14 residues. J lost 8 bases, V lost 5 bases, and 13 bases had no gene match. Germline V gives CDR1 SQVTM, CDR2 ANQGSEA. The CDR3 loop reads CSVRPGQAKEGYTF. CDR3 DNA sequence: TGCAGCGTTCGTCCGGGACAGGCGAAAGAAGGCTACACCTTC.

In its sample, this clonotype was seen a few times. The chain has TRBV7-8 and TRBJ2-1; tentative D call: TRBD1 (5 bases). Germline lookup yields CDR1 SGHVS and CDR2 FQNEAQ. The V gene lost 0 bases and the J gene lost 3 bases, with 9 bases spanning the gap. There are 15 residues in the CDR3. Here the CDR3 reads CASSLAEGDYNEQFF. CDR3 coding DNA: TGTGCCAGCAGCTTAGCGGAAGGGGACTACAATGAGCAGTTCTTC.

This clonotype was observed a few times. The J gene is TRBJ1-2, the V gene TRBV3-1; 9 nucleotides agree with TRBD1. The CDR3 has 15 residues. Germline CDR1 LGHDT, CDR2 YNNKEL (reference sequence). Unmatched junction bases numbered 4, after V lost 0 bases and J lost 5 bases. The CDR3 sequence is CASSQDRTGVYGYTF. Here the CDR3 DNA reads TGTGCCAGCAGCCAAGACCGGACAGGGGTTTATGGCTACACCTTC.

The chain combines TRBV30 with TRBJ1-2, with D hard to call. Germline V CDR1 and CDR2: GTSNPN, SVGIG (reference sequence). V was trimmed by 4 bases and J by 8 bases, leaving 14 bases between them. This CDR3 is built from 12 residues. CDR3 sequence (DNA): TGTGCCTGGACCGCAGGCTTTCGGGGCTACACCTTC. This gives the protein CAWTAGFRGYTF.

This clonotype was found many times. The rearrangement links TRBV7-2 to TRBJ1-2; D is possibly TRBD1 (5 bases). In germline, CDR1 is SGHTA, CDR2 FQGNSA. V lost 0 bases to trimming and J lost 6 bases, with 17 bases between them. CDR3 length: 16 amino acids. CDR3 residues: CASSLALAREGNGYTF. The CDR3 nucleotides read TGTGCCAGCAGCTTAGCGCTGGCCCGGGAGGGGAATGGCTACACCTTC.

This clonotype appeared many times. This chain uses TRBV10-2 with TRBJ2-2; 11 nucleotides line up with TRBD2. CDR1 and CDR2 from the germline V gene are WSHSY and SAAADI. The CDR3 loop spans 18 amino acids. With V trimmed by 11 bases and J by 3 bases, 17 bases remained unmatched. The CDR3 region has the DNA TGCGCCGCTCTCCCCGACGAACTAGCGGGAGTCGACACCGGGGAGCTGTTTTTT. Protein sequence: CAALPDELAGVDTGELFF.